Below, 10 T cell receptor beta chains from the same sample are listed, as sequenced in a study of blood T cell repertoires in COVID-19. Some clones are missing from TCRdb's copy, which holds only in-frame ones; the method was immunoSEQ multiplex PCR. This sample has about 120,000 clones, with approximately 77% found just once. Sequences were obtained from peripheral blood. The receptor set was obtained from a human donor in a cohort sampled during active COVID-19.

J is TRBJ2-7 and V is TRBV5-4, with TRBD2 matching 8 bases. Germline assignment: CDR1 SGHNT and CDR2 YYREEE (reference sequence). The CDR3 contains 15 residues. The V and J ends lost 0 bases and 0 bases, in that order; junction bases with no gene match: 2. The CDR3 nucleotides are TGTGCCAGCAGCTTGGGCGGGAGGAGCTCCTACGAGCAGTACTTC. Amino acid sequence: CASSLGGRSSYEQYF. The variable domain in full, with the rest retrieved from reference TRBV5-4 and TRBJ2-7, is ETGVTQSPTHLIKTRGQQVTLRCSSQSGHNTVSWYQQALGQGPQFIFQYYREEENGRGNFPPRFSGLQFPNYSSELNVNALELDDSALYLCASSLGGRSSYEQYFGPGTRLTVT.

CDR3 residues: CASSPPGLFYEQYF. The CDR3 nucleotides read TGTGCCAGCAGCCCCCCGGGACTTTTCTACGAGCAGTACTTC. This rearrangement joins TRBV7-9 to TRBJ2-7; the D gene is possibly TRBD2 (6 bases). The length of the CDR3 is 14 residues. The V gene lost 5 bases and the J gene lost 3 bases, with 14 bases spanning the gap. In germline, CDR1 is SEHNR, CDR2 FQNEAQ (reference sequence). Full variable domain (outside the CDR3, taken from reference TRBV7-9 and TRBJ2-7): DTGVSQNPRHKITKRGQNVTFRCDPISEHNRLYWYRQTLGQGPEFLTYFQNEAQLEKSRLLSDRFSAERPKGSFSTLEIQRTEQGDSAMYLCASSPPGLFYEQYFGPGTRLTVT.

This sequence joins TRBV27 and TRBJ1-2; D not certain. Germline V gene lookup returns CDR1 MNHEY and CDR2 SMNVEV (reference sequence). The CDR3 has 16 amino acids. Trimming removed 3 bases from V and 2 bases from J, with 16 bases in between. The CDR3 is CASSFIRPPGNYGYTF. CDR3 nucleotides: TGTGCCAGCAGTTTTATTAGACCTCCAGGCAACTATGGCTACACCTTC.

The gene calls are TRBV3-1 (or the pseudogene TRBV3-2) and TRBJ2-7; 9 nucleotides agree with TRBD1. The CDR3 has 15 residues. CDR1 is LGHDT and CDR2 is YNNKEL in the germline V gene (reference sequence). Trimming cost V 3 bases and J 1 base; bases outside gene matches: 4. CDR3 in DNA: TGTGCCAGCAGCCATCAGGGACAGGGTTCCTACGAGCAGTACTTC. Protein product: CASSHQGQGSYEQYF.

The rearrangement uses TRBV5-1 and TRBJ2-5; perhaps TRBD2 as D (6 bases). This CDR3 region has 16 residues. V was pared by 2 bases and J by 2 bases, with 16 bases between. CDR1 and CDR2 (germline): SGHRS, YFSETQ. The CDR3 region is CASSLSSSAGQETQYF. DNA of the CDR3: TGCGCCAGCAGCTTATCTAGCTCCGCGGGGCAAGAGACCCAGTACTTC.

The CDR3 bases are TGTGCCAGCAGTGAGGACCGGACAGGAAGATCCTACGAGCAGTACTTC. The encoded protein is CASSEDRTGRSYEQYF. The chain couples TRBV28 to TRBJ2-7; TRBD1 aligns across 7 bases. The CDR3 has 16 amino acids. The germline gives CDR1 MDHEN, CDR2 SYDVKM. The V and J ends lost 5 bases and 1 base, in that order; junction bases with no gene match: 11.

The rearrangement uses TRBV5-1 and TRBJ1-3; D possibly corresponds to TRBD1 (6 bases). Germline values: CDR1 SGHRS, CDR2 YFSETQ. This CDR3 contains 14 residues. The V end lost 3 bases, the J end lost 1 base, and 8 bases lay between the germline ends. DNA for the CDR3: TGCGCCAGCAGCTCAGGGGTATCTGGAAACACCATATATTTT. Translating gives CASSSGVSGNTIYF. Using reference TRBV5-1 and TRBJ1-3 for the parts outside the CDR3, the full variable domain is KAGVTQTPRYLIKTRGQQVTLSCSPISGHRSVSWYQQTPGQGLQFLFEYFSETQRNKGNFPGRFSGRQFSNSRSEMNVSTLELGDSALYLCASSSGVSGNTIYFGEGSWLTVV.

The rearrangement links TRBV2 to TRBJ1-1; a possible D gene is TRBD1 (5 bases). This CDR3 region has 10 residues. Germline V CDR1 and CDR2: SNHLY, FYNNEI. The ends were cut back, 6 bases at V and 11 bases at J, with 10 bases in the middle. As DNA, the CDR3 is TGTGCCAGCAGCTACGGGGGGGCTTTCTTT. Residues: CASSYGGAFF.

This clone occurred a few times. The germline gene is not matched at one end of the junction; a read error may be the cause. This sequence joins TRBV5-1 and TRBJ2-7; 8 nucleotides agree with TRBD1. Germline CDR1 is SGHRS and CDR2 is YFSETQ. There are 14 residues in the CDR3. The CDR3 DNA reads as TGCGCCAGCAGCTTGACAGGGGGTTCCTCCGAGCAGTACTTC. Residues: CASSLTGGSSEQYF.

The chain joins TRBV24-1 to TRBJ1-5; 7 bases map to TRBD1. The CDR3 runs to 14 residues. The germline V gene has CDR1 KGHDR and CDR2 SFDVKD. J lost 5 bases, V lost 8 bases, and 8 bases had no gene match. DNA for the CDR3: TGTGCCACCACCGGAGGGGGCAGCCATCAGCCCCAGCATTTT. This translates into CATTGGGSHQPQHF.